This paragraph reports one T cell receptor beta chain. The CDR3 loop spans 11 amino acids. Per the germline V gene, CDR1 is MDHEN and CDR2 is SYDVKM. With 6 bases removed from V and 5 bases from J, the gap between germline ends came to 7 bases. Measured with immunoSEQ multiplex PCR; TCRdb has only the in-frame clones, and not every one. The sample consists of fewer than 200,000 clones, 80% to 90% of them appearing once. This sample stems from a study of T cell responses to AZD1222 COVID-19 vaccine. The clonotype was recovered from an adult who received the AZD1222 COVID-19 vaccine. V gene TRBV28 combines with J gene TRBJ2-5; possible D gene TRBD2, 5 bases. Sequencing was performed on peripheral blood, taken 28 days after the second AZD1222 dose. Here the CDR3 reads CASSPGETQYF. In DNA, the CDR3 is TGTGCCAGCAGCCCGGGGGAGACCCAGTACTTC. The whole variable domain, remainder taken from reference TRBV28 and TRBJ2-5, is DVKVTQSSRYLVKRTGEKVFLECVQDMDHENMFWYRQDPGLGLRLIYFSYDVKMKEKGDIPEGYSVSREKKERFSLILESASTNQTSMYLCASSPGETQYFGPGTRLLVL.